These 21 T cell receptor beta chains originate from one sample sequenced in a study of T cell repertoires in cytomegalovirus infection. The antigens for these receptors are not known. TCRdb re-analysed the reads in MiXCR, keeping a single row per CDR3 protein. The sample yields a few hundred thousand distinct CDR3 sequences, 20% to 25% seen once. The material was cultured PBMCs, obtained from culture after CMV antigen stimulation. These receptor sequences come from a human donor in good health (CMV status not recorded). Some clones in this sample may be carry-over from other donors' samples.

This chain links TRBV29-1 with TRBJ2-2; 8 bases map to TRBD2. The CDR3 length is 17 residues. Germline V gene sequence: CDR1 SQVTM, CDR2 ANQGSEA. J was trimmed by 5 bases and V by 2 bases; bases with no gene match: 13. The CDR3 is CSVESAGAPLGTGELFF. CDR3 coding DNA: TGCAGCGTTGAATCAGCGGGAGCGCCTCTGGGTACCGGGGAGCTGTTTTTT.

V and J are TRBV7-6 and TRBJ2-5, with D possibly TRBD2 on 6 matching bases. Germline CDR1 is SGHVS and CDR2 is FNYEAQ. CDR3 length: 13 amino acids. V lost 5 bases to trimming and J lost 5 bases, with 12 bases between them. CDR3 in amino acids: CASSQTRRETQYF. As DNA, the CDR3 is TGTGCCAGCAGCCAGACTAGACGGGAGACCCAGTACTTC.

At least ten counts were recorded for this clonotype. The gene calls are TRBV19 and TRBJ2-3; 10 bases match TRBD2. With V trimmed by 4 bases and J by 3 bases, 4 bases remained unmatched. This CDR3 has 15 amino acids. Germline loops: CDR1 LNHDA, CDR2 SQIVND (reference sequence). Here the CDR3 reads CASSTLAGVTDTQYF. In DNA form, the CDR3 reads TGTGCCAGTAGTACCCTAGCGGGAGTTACAGATACGCAGTATTTT.

The V gene is TRBV7-9, the J gene TRBJ1-1; 7 positions agree with TRBD1. Losses at the gene ends were 1 base for V and 4 bases for J; bases not matched to a gene: 9. The length of the CDR3 is 16 residues. Germline V CDR1 and CDR2: SEHNR, FQNEAQ (reference sequence). The CDR3 sequence: CASSLGRGQIGTEAFF. CDR3 DNA: TGTGCCAGCAGCTTAGGTAGGGGGCAAATCGGCACTGAAGCTTTCTTT.

This clonotype came up a few times. The chain joins TRBV7-8 to TRBJ2-5; 7 nucleotides line up with TRBD1. V was pared by 4 bases and J by 5 bases, with 7 bases of the junction left unmatched. CDR1 SGHVS and CDR2 FQNEAQ come from the germline V gene. This CDR3 contains 14 residues. CDR3 loop: CASSSDRAGETQYF. In nucleotides, the CDR3 is TGTGCCAGCAGCTCCGACAGGGCCGGGGAGACCCAGTACTTC.

The gene calls are TRBV7-9 and TRBJ1-2; D gene unclear. V lost 5 bases and J 4 bases, leaving 20 bases between the germline ends. Per germline, CDR1 SEHNR and CDR2 FQNEAQ (reference sequence). The CDR3 sequence is 16 residues long. The CDR3 DNA sequence: TGTGCCAGCAGCGCGAGAGGGAACGGCTACAGCTATGGCTACACCTTC. This sequence encodes CASSARGNGYSYGYTF.

Ten or more counts support this clonotype. The chain recombines TRBV7-8 with TRBJ2-7, with TRBD2 matching 10 bases. The germline gives CDR1 SGHVS, CDR2 FQNEAQ. The CDR3 loop spans 18 amino acids. V gave up 2 bases and J gave up 3 bases; unmatched junction bases: 13. The chain's CDR3 is CASSLSSGGNSRVYEQYF. The CDR3 nucleotides read TGTGCCAGCAGCTTATCTAGCGGGGGAAACTCGAGGGTCTACGAGCAGTACTTC.

In its sample, this clonotype was seen a few times. The chain links TRBV27 to TRBJ2-3; D is undetermined. CDR1 is MNHEY, CDR2 SMNVEV, per germline (reference sequence). V lost 6 bases and J lost 0, with 22 bases in between. The CDR3 extends over 18 amino acids. The CDR3 sequence: CASSLRSRRNSSTDTQYF. Written as DNA, the CDR3 is TGTGCCAGCAGCCTCAGGTCGCGGCGGAACTCTAGCACAGATACGCAGTATTTT.

This clonotype was seen a handful of times. V usage is TRBV19 and J usage is TRBJ2-3, with a tentative D call TRBD1 (6 bases). The CDR3 has 13 amino acids. Trimming cost V 5 bases and J 5 bases, with 11 bases left between them. Germline V gene data show CDR1 as LNHDA and CDR2 as SQIVND (reference sequence). Here the CDR3 reads CASSQSQGDTQYF. CDR3 bases: TGTGCCAGTAGTCAGTCACAGGGAGATACGCAGTATTTT.

This clonotype was found many times. The J gene is TRBJ2-5, the V gene TRBV4-1; D tentatively reads TRBD1 or TRBD2 (6 bases each). The V gene lost 4 bases and the J gene lost 2 bases, with 17 bases spanning the gap. This CDR3 is built from 16 residues. Germline CDR1 and CDR2: MGHRA and YSYEKL. The CDR3 DNA reads TGCGCCAGCAGCCCCGGGGGCGGAACCCTTCAAGAGACCCAGTACTTC. Amino acids: CASSPGGGTLQETQYF.

This clonotype has only a few counts. The chain uses TRBV5-1 and TRBJ2-2, with a possible D match to TRBD2 (6 bases). The CDR3 runs to 16 residues. Trimming took 5 bases from V and 3 from J, leaving 17 bases between them. CDR1 is SGHRS, CDR2 YFSETQ, per germline. As DNA, the CDR3 is TGCGCCAGCAGTCCGACTAGTCTCTCACACACCGGGGAGCTGTTTTTT. Protein sequence: CASSPTSLSHTGELFF.

The V and J genes are TRBV28 and TRBJ2-1; D might be TRBD2 (5 bases). The V and J ends lost 5 bases and 3 bases respectively, with 11 bases between them. Germline CDR1 is MDHEN and CDR2 is SYDVKM. The CDR3 spans 14 residues. The CDR3 here is CASSIEEGYNEQFF. CDR3 bases: TGTGCCAGCAGTATAGAAGAGGGCTACAATGAGCAGTTCTTC.

V usage is TRBV10-3 and J usage is TRBJ1-2; 11 nucleotides agree with TRBD1. Germline V gene lookup returns CDR1 ENHRY and CDR2 SYGVKD. The CDR3 extends over 14 amino acids. With 6 bases clipped from V and 3 bases from J, the junction kept 3 bases outside the gene matches. The CDR3 reads CAIRPGQGDYGYTF. DNA for the CDR3: TGTGCCATCAGGCCGGGACAGGGGGACTATGGCTACACCTTC.

The chain employs TRBV4-1 and TRBJ1-2, with D uncertain. The CDR3 has 13 residues. Germline assignment: CDR1 MGHRA and CDR2 YSYEKL. V was clipped by 0 bases and J by 8 bases, with 10 bases between them. The CDR3: CASSQDPHRGYTF. CDR3 DNA: TGCGCCAGCAGCCAAGATCCCCATAGAGGCTACACCTTC.

The chain combines TRBV6-5 with TRBJ2-1; 13 bases map to TRBD2. CDR1 is MNHEY and CDR2 is SVGAGI in the germline V gene. V shed 0 bases and J 2 bases; nucleotides not matched to a gene: 7. The CDR3 loop spans 19 amino acids. CDR3 region: CASSYSALGLAGAYNEQFF. CDR3 in DNA: TGTGCCAGCAGTTACTCTGCCCTCGGACTAGCGGGAGCCTACAATGAGCAGTTCTTC.

This clonotype was seen a single time. This chain uses TRBV19 with TRBJ1-3; perhaps TRBD1 as D (5 bases). Looked up from germline, CDR1 is LNHDA and CDR2 is SQIVND (reference sequence). V lost 9 bases, J lost 0 bases, and 12 bases lay in between. This CDR3 region has 14 residues. CDR3 coding DNA: TGTGCCAGCACCTTGGGGACCTCTGGAAACACCATATATTTT. This encodes CASTLGTSGNTIYF.

This chain links TRBV2 with TRBJ2-1, with D possibly TRBD2 on 5 matching bases. This CDR3 region has 15 residues. Germline-derived CDR1 and CDR2 are SNHLY and FYNNEI. The V and J ends lost 4 bases and 4 bases respectively, with 14 bases between them. The CDR3 loop is CASSGIGLQYNEQFF. The CDR3 coding sequence is TGTGCCAGCAGTGGTATCGGACTGCAGTACAATGAGCAGTTCTTC.

The sample holds many counts of this clonotype. The chain has TRBV11-2 and TRBJ1-2; no clear D. CDR3 size: 13 residues. Germline CDR1 and CDR2: SGHAT and FQNNGV. V was trimmed by 3 bases and J by 6 bases, leaving 11 bases between them. In DNA, the CDR3 is TGTGCCAGCAGCTTGCGAGGGTTCGATGGCTACACCTTC. It translates to CASSLRGFDGYTF.

The chain is built from TRBV28 and TRBJ2-7; D uncertain. V was clipped by 6 bases and J by 3 bases, with 12 bases between them. The CDR3 extends over 13 amino acids. Looked up from germline, CDR1 is MDHEN and CDR2 is SYDVKM. This chain's CDR3 is CASSLFSYYEQYF. CDR3 DNA: TGTGCCAGCAGCCTCTTCAGTTACTACGAGCAGTACTTC.

The rearrangement joins TRBV27 to TRBJ2-7, with 7 bases fitting TRBD1. The CDR3 contains 15 residues. In germline, CDR1 is MNHEY, CDR2 SMNVEV (reference sequence). The junction had 4 bases not matched to a gene; V was cut back by 2 bases and J by 0 bases. CDR3 sequence (DNA): TGTGCCAGCAGTTTAGAGACAGGGAGCTCCTACGAGCAGTACTTC. Translating it yields CASSLETGSSYEQYF.

The chain links TRBV29-1 to TRBJ1-4, with a possible D match to TRBD1 (6 bases). Germline V gene lookup returns CDR1 SQVTM and CDR2 ANQGSEA. CDR3 size: 10 residues. V lost 6 bases to trimming and J lost 8 bases, with 7 bases between them. CDR3 DNA: TGCAGCGTCCAGGGGGAAAAACTGTTTTTT. Translation gives CSVQGEKLFF.